This TCR beta chain was obtained from a study of Graves' ophthalmopathy and Graves' hyperthyroidism. This clonotype was found many times. Recruitment covered hyperthyroidism patients aged 18 to 65 whose new diagnosis was of under 2 months' duration. Other autoimmune diseases, uncontrolled infections, pregnancy and lactation each led to patient exclusion. RNA transcripts were the source from which TCR beta CDR3 regions were amplified. Scientists carried out first-round RT-PCR using HTBI primers and then a second-round multiplex PCR. TCRdb used MiXCR to reprocess the multiplex PCR reads, holding one entry per CDR3 protein. Of about 390,000 distinct CDR3 sequences in the sample, approximately 15% were seen once. V was trimmed by 7 bases and J by 0 bases, leaving 10 bases between them. The CDR3 totals 14 residues. The germline gives CDR1 MNHEY, CDR2 SVGEGT.

This sequence originates from a woman between 18 and 29 years old with stable Graves' hyperthyroidism. Sequencing was performed on peripheral blood. The chain uses TRBV6-2 or TRBV6-3 and TRBJ1-5; a weak D match, TRBD1 (6 bases). CDR3 in amino acids: CASTLGASNQPQHF. The DNA of the CDR3 is TGTGCCAGCACGTTGGGGGCTAGCAATCAGCCCCAGCATTTT.